This T cell receptor (beta chain) is drawn from a study of OX40 agonist ivuxolimab in advanced cancers. Study context: Patients assigned to dose escalation were diagnosed with hepatocellular carcinoma, melanoma, renal cell or head and neck cancer. The group had a mean age of around 60 years, ranged from 23 to 79, and was around 86% male. The study, taken as a whole, reports: At 0.1 to 3.0 mg/kg, clonal expansion of CD4+ and CD8+ blood T cells had occurred by week 6.

CDR3 length: 14 residues. Looked up from germline, CDR1 is SGHTA and CDR2 is FQGNSA. Trimming removed 3 bases at V and 7 bases at J, with 13 bases between. Points on this clone: As yet, its antigen is unknown.

Repertoires were generated with immunoSEQ multiplex PCR, while TCRdb's copy carries only in-frame clones and drops some. Of some 95,000 clones listed, around 90% are singletons. This chain uses TRBV7-2 with TRBJ2-1; possibly TRBD1 for D (6 bases). The sequenced sample was CD4+ or CD8+ T cells sorted from blood, obtained in a trial of the OX40 agonist ivuxolimab. The sequence was obtained from an adult with an advanced solid tumor such as melanoma, head and neck, liver or kidney cancer. CDR3 coding DNA: TGTGCCAGCAGCTTGTCCGACAGGATAAATGAGCAGTTCTTC. Its translation: CASSLSDRINEQFF.